Following are 15 T cell receptor beta chains from one sample sequenced in a study of T cells in localized non-small cell lung cancer. Repertoires were generated with immunoSEQ multiplex PCR, while TCRdb's copy carries only in-frame clones and drops some. The table lists over 65,000 clones, roughly 84% of them singletons. Sequences were derived from peripheral blood, sampled before any cancer treatment. All receptors come from a female donor aged 60 or older with stage I lung adenocarcinoma.

The rearrangement joins TRBV20-1 to TRBJ1-2, with a tentative D call TRBD1 (5 bases). Trimming took 4 bases from V and 7 from J, leaving 10 bases between them. This CDR3 spans 11 amino acids. From germline, CDR1 is DFQATT and CDR2 SNEGSKA (reference sequence). The CDR3 DNA follows: TGCAGTGCTACGACAGAACCTGGCTACACCTTC. Its translation is CSATTEPGYTF.

The rearrangement uses TRBV11-3 and TRBJ1-2, with 7 positions matching TRBD1. V dropped 3 bases and J dropped 7; count of bases not matched to a gene: 8. Germline loops: CDR1 SGHNT, CDR2 YENEEA. The CDR3 is 14 amino acids. CDR3 coding DNA: TGTGCCAGCAGCTTGGCCCCTACAGGGGTTGGCTACACCTTC. It yields the protein CASSLAPTGVGYTF.

The rearrangement uses TRBV5-1 and TRBJ2-5; D could derive from TRBD1 or TRBD2 (5 bases each). CDR3 size: 16 residues. The V end was cut by 0 bases, the J end by 4 bases, with 16 bases between. Per the germline V gene, CDR1 is SGHRS and CDR2 is YFSETQ. CDR3 loop: CASSLGGQGVGETQYF. The CDR3 coding sequence is TGCGCCAGCAGCTTGGGTGGGCAGGGAGTCGGAGAGACCCAGTACTTC.

The rearrangement joins TRBV5-1 to TRBJ2-3; 11 bases map to TRBD2. This CDR3 is built from 17 residues. Per germline, CDR1 SGHRS and CDR2 YFSETQ. V dropped 1 base and J dropped 4; count of bases not matched to a gene: 8. The CDR3, as DNA: TGCGCCAGCAGCTTGACCCCTAGCGGGGGGTTGGCAGATACGCAGTATTTT. Amino acids: CASSLTPSGGLADTQYF.

This rearrangement joins TRBV7-8 to TRBJ2-2, with 12 positions matching TRBD2. This CDR3 has 16 residues. Germline CDR1 and CDR2: SGHVS and FQNEAQ. V lost 1 base to trimming and J lost 6 bases; unmatched junction nucleotides: 3. The CDR3 DNA sequence: TGTGCCAGCAGCTTAGTACTAGCGGGGGGCCCCGGGGAGCTGTTTTTT. Residues: CASSLVLAGGPGELFF.

This chain connects TRBV25-1 to TRBJ2-5; D possibly corresponds to TRBD1 (5 bases). V lost 0 bases and J lost 4, with 15 bases in between. Germline CDR1 is MGHDK and CDR2 is SYGVNS. CDR3 length: 16 residues. Here the CDR3 reads CASSEYRGVLRETQYF. The CDR3 region has the DNA TGTGCCAGCAGTGAATATAGGGGTGTTCTCCGAGAGACCCAGTACTTC.

Written as DNA, the CDR3 is TGTGCCAGCAGCTTAATGGGCACTGAAGCTTTCTTT. This sequence encodes CASSLMGTEAFF. The chain is built from TRBV7-9 and TRBJ1-1; D call uncertain. The germline CDR1 and CDR2 sequences are SEHNR and FQNEAQ (reference sequence). Trimming removed 2 bases at V and 4 bases at J, with 5 bases between. This CDR3 is built from 12 residues.

This clone has a single count. The chain joins TRBV28 to TRBJ2-7; D gene unclear. Germline loops: CDR1 MDHEN, CDR2 SYDVKM. The CDR3 runs 15 residues. Trimming took off 6 bases at V and 2 bases at J, with 17 bases between the two ends. Written as DNA, the CDR3 is TGTGCCAGCAGAAATCCAAGACTTACGCCCTACGAGCAGTACTTC. The encoded protein is CASRNPRLTPYEQYF.

This chain uses TRBV2 with TRBJ2-5; 7 positions match TRBD1. Losses at the gene ends were 7 bases for V and 5 bases for J; bases not matched to a gene: 13. Germline V gene data show CDR1 as SNHLY and CDR2 as FYNNEI. The CDR3 spans 15 residues. In DNA form, the CDR3 reads TGTGCCAGCATCCGTACCGACAGGGCAGGGGAGACCCAGTACTTC. Its translation: CASIRTDRAGETQYF.

V is TRBV18 and J is TRBJ1-5; D gene unclear. The CDR3 covers 13 residues. Deletions cut 3 bases from V and 4 bases from J, with 7 bases between. Per germline, CDR1 KGHSH and CDR2 LQKENI. The CDR3 DNA is TGTGCCAGCTCACCGGGAGGAAATCAGCCCCAGCATTTT. Translating gives CASSPGGNQPQHF.

V is TRBV7-2 and J is TRBJ2-7; D unresolved. The length of the CDR3 is 12 residues. CDR1 and CDR2 (germline): SGHTA, FQGNSA. With 4 bases removed from V and 3 bases from J, the gap between germline ends came to 7 bases. The CDR3 sequence is CASSSSHYEQYF. In DNA, the CDR3 is TGTGCCAGCAGCTCCTCTCACTACGAGCAGTACTTC.

The gene calls are TRBV7-9 and TRBJ2-7; D is unresolved. V was trimmed by 5 bases and J by 5 bases, leaving 19 bases between them. The CDR3 is made up of 15 amino acids. Germline V lookup: CDR1 SEHNR, CDR2 FQNEAQ (reference sequence). CDR3 region: CASSETNGFSNEQYF. CDR3 DNA: TGTGCCAGCAGCGAAACTAACGGGTTCTCTAACGAGCAGTACTTC.

The chain links TRBV2 to TRBJ2-2; unclear D gene. Germline CDR1 SNHLY, CDR2 FYNNEI. CDR3 size: 13 residues. V lost 6 bases and J 6 bases, leaving 11 bases between the germline ends. The CDR3 nucleotides read TGTGCCAGCAGAGTTGGGGTCTCCGGGGAGCTGTTTTTT. Residues: CASRVGVSGELFF.

The CDR3 protein is CASSLGGRGWGQPQHF. The CDR3 DNA reads TGTGCCAGCAGTTTAGGAGGCAGGGGATGGGGCCAGCCCCAGCATTTT. This chain uses TRBV28 with TRBJ1-5; weak D call: TRBD1 (6 bases). This CDR3 is built from 16 residues. Trimming cost V 2 bases and J 7 bases, with 18 bases left between them. Germline-derived CDR1 and CDR2 are MDHEN and SYDVKM.

In this sample, this clone turned up a few times. The chain employs TRBV29-1 and TRBJ2-1; 7 nucleotides agree with TRBD2. Germline V gives CDR1 SQVTM, CDR2 ANQGSEA. V lost 5 bases to trimming and J lost 7 bases; unmatched junction nucleotides: 11. The CDR3 is 14 amino acids. CDR3 protein: CSVHLMGGWNEQFF. In nucleotides, the CDR3 is TGCAGCGTTCACCTCATGGGAGGGTGGAATGAGCAGTTCTTC.